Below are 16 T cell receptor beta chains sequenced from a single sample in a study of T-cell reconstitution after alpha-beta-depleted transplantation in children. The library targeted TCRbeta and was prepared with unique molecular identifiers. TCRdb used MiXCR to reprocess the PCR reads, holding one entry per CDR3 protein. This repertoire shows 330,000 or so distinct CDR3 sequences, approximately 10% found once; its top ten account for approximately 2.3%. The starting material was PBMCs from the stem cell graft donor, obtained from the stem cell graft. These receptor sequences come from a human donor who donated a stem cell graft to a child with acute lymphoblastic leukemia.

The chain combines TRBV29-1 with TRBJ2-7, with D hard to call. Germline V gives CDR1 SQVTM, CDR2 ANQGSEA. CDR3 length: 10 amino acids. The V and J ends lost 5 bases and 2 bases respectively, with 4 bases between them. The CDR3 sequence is CSVYAYEQYF. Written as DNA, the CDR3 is TGCAGCGTTTACGCCTACGAGCAGTACTTC.

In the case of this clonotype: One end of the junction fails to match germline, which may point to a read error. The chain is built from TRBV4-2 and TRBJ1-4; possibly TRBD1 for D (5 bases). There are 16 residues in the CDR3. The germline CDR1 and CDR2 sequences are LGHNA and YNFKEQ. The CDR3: CASSRAWGKANENLFF. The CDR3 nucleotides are TGTGCCAGCAGCCGTGCTTGGGGGAAGGCTAATGAAAACCTGTTTTTT.

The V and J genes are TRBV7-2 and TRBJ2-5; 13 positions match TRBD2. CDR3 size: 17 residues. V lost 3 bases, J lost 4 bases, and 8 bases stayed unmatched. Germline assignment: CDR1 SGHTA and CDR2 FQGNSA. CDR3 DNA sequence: TGTGCCAGCAGCTTGACTAGCGGGAGGCTACAGGGAGAGACCCAGTACTTC. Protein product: CASSLTSGRLQGETQYF.

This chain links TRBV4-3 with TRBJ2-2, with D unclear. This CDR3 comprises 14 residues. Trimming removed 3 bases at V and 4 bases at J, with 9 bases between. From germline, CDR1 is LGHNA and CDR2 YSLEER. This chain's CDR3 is CASSQDELTGELFF. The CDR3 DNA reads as TGCGCCAGCAGCCAGGATGAACTCACCGGGGAGCTGTTTTTT.

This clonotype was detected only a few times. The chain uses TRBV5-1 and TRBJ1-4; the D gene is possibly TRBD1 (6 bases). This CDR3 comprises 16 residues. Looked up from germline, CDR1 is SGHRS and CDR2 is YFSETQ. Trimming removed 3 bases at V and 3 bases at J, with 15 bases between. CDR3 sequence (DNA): TGCGCCAGCAGCTCCCAGGGGCTCAGCTCTAATGAAAAACTGTTTTTT. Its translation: CASSSQGLSSNEKLFF.

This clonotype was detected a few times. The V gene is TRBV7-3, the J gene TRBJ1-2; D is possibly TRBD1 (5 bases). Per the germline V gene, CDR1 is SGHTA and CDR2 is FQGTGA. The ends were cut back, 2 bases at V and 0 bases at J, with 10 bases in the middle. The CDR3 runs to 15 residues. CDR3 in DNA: TGTGCCAGCAGCTTACGGGGGGGAGCTAACTATGGCTACACCTTC. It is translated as CASSLRGGANYGYTF.

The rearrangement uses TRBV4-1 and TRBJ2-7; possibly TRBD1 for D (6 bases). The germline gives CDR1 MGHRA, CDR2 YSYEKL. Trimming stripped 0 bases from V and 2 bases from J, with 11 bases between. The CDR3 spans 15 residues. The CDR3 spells CASSQDRAGAYEQYF. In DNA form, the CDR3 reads TGCGCCAGCAGCCAAGATCGGGCAGGGGCCTACGAGCAGTACTTC.

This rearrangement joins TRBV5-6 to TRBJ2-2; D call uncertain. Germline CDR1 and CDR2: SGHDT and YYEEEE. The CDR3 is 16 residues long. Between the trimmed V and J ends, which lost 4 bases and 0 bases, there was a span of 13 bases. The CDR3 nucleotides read TGTGCCAGCAGCCTAAGCAGGCGCGCGAACACCGGGGAGCTGTTTTTT. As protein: CASSLSRRANTGELFF.

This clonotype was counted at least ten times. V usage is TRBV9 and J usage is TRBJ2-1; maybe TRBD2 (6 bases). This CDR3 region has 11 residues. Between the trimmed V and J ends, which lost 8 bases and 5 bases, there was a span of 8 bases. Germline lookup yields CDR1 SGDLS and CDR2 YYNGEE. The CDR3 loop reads CASSSDNEQFF. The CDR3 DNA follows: TGTGCCAGTTCTAGCGACAATGAGCAGTTCTTC.

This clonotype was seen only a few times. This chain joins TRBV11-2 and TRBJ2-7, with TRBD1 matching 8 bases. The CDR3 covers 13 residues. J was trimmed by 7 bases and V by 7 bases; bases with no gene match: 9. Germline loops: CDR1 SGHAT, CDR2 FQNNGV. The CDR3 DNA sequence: TGTGCCAGCAACAGGGGGACGGGAAGTGAGCAGTACTTC. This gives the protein CASNRGTGSEQYF.

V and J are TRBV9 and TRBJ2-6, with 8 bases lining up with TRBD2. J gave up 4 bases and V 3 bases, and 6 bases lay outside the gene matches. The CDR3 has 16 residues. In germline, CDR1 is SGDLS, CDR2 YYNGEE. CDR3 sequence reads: CASSAGLAAGANVLTF. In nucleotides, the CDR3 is TGTGCCAGCAGCGCCGGACTAGCTGCCGGGGCCAACGTCCTGACTTTC.

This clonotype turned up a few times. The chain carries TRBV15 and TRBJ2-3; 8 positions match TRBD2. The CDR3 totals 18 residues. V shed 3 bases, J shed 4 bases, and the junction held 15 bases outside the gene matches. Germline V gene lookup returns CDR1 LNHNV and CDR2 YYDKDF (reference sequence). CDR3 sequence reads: CATSSGLLRGLVSDTQYF. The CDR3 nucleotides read TGTGCCACCAGCAGTGGCTTGTTGCGGGGACTAGTCTCAGATACGCAGTATTTT.

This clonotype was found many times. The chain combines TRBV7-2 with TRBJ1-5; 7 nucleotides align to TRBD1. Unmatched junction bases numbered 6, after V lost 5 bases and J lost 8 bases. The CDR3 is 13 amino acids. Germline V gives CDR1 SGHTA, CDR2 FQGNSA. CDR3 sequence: CASSNRGGEPQHF. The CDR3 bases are TGTGCCAGCAGCAACAGGGGAGGTGAGCCCCAGCATTTT.

This CDR3 reads CASSPDRDEQFF. The DNA for the CDR3 is TGTGCCAGCAGCCCAGATCGCGATGAGCAGTTCTTC. The chain combines TRBV4-2 with TRBJ2-1; D not certain. V was clipped by 4 bases and J by 8 bases, with 9 bases between them. The CDR3 runs to 12 residues. The germline CDR1 and CDR2 sequences are LGHNA and YNFKEQ.

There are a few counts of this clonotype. The CDR3 sequence: CASSWGQGYNYGYTF. CDR3 nucleotides: TGCGCCAGCAGCTGGGGACAGGGATATAACTATGGCTACACCTTC. The rearrangement uses TRBV5-1 and TRBJ1-2; 9 nucleotides line up with TRBD1. This CDR3 is built from 15 residues. Germline V lookup: CDR1 SGHRS, CDR2 YFSETQ. V dropped 3 bases and J dropped 1; count of bases not matched to a gene: 4.

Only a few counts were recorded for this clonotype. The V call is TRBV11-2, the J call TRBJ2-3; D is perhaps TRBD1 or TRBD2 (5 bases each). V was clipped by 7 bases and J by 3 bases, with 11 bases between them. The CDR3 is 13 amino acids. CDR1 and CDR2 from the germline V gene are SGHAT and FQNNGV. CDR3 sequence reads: CASTLWGTDTQYF. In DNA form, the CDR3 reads TGTGCCAGCACCCTTTGGGGGACAGATACGCAGTATTTT.